The clone carrying this TCR beta chain occurred a few times. Antigen: not known. The data stem from a study of radiotherapy plus CTLA-4 blockade in lung cancer. Clones were sequenced by immunoSEQ multiplex PCR, and TCRdb holds only the in-frame ones, with some missing. The repertoire holds approximately 50,000 clones, with 75% to 90% as singletons. Those patients who had chemo-refractory metastatic non-small-cell lung cancer were given focal radiation along with CTLA-4 blockade through ipilimumab. Points from the study as a whole: An expansion of tumor-derived TCR clones occurred in blood after radiotherapy plus ipilimumab. Together with interferon-beta, which increased in serum after radiation, early dynamic changes in blood T cell clones were reportedly the best predictors of response.

The V and J ends lost 5 bases and 0 bases respectively, with 10 bases between them. The CDR3 totals 14 residues. CDR1 is SGHVS and CDR2 is FQNEAQ in the germline V gene. The clonotype comes from a human donor with non-small cell lung cancer that progressed on radiotherapy plus ipilimumab. Some clones in this sample may be carry-over from other donors' samples. The rearrangement joins TRBV7-8 to TRBJ1-1; a possible D gene is TRBD1 (6 bases). Sequencing was performed on peripheral blood, taken from a patient treated with radiotherapy plus ipilimumab. CDR3 loop: CASSKQGLNTEAFF. In nucleotides, the CDR3 is TGTGCCAGCAGCAAACAGGGCTTGAACACTGAAGCTTTCTTT.